These T cell receptor beta chains were read from a single sample in a study of PD-1 blockade in classical Hodgkin lymphoma. The table came from immunoSEQ multiplex PCR; TCRdb's copy has only in-frame clones and leaves some out. The sample contains roughly 870 clones, around 72% of which appear only once. Sequenced here: CD8+ T cells from blood, sampled before the fourth cycle of nivolumab. The source of these receptors is a human donor with classical Hodgkin lymphoma. Each CDR3 is given with its conserved first and last residue. The D gene is left open where the match is weak. Clone size appears in some rows only: once, few, many, or a class for an expanded clone.

J: TRBJ2-7
V: TRBV9
size: NA
length: 14
D: NA
CDR3: CASSVDTAADEQYF
DNA: TGTGCCAGCAGCGTAGATACAGCCGCTGATGAGCAGTACTTC

J: TRBJ2-7
V: TRBV5-1
size: once
length: 13
D: NA
CDR3: CASTLGRSYEQYF
DNA: TGCGCCAGCACCTTGGGCCGTAGTTACGAGCAGTACTTC

J: TRBJ2-7
V: TRBV27
size: NA
length: 13
D: NA
CDR3: CASSFGFSYEQYF
DNA: TGTGCCAGCAGTTTTGGCTTCTCCTACGAGCAGTACTTC

J: TRBJ2-7
V: TRBV6-5
size: NA
length: 14
D: TRBD1
CDR3: CASSDWAGGHEQYF
DNA: TGTGCCAGCAGTGATTGGGCAGGGGGCCACGAGCAGTACTTC

J: TRBJ1-3
V: TRBV9
size: few
length: 14
D: NA
CDR3: CASSAYSSGNTIYF
DNA: TGTGCCAGCTCCGCTTACTCGAGTGGAAACACCATATATTTT

J: TRBJ2-1
V: TRBV23-1
size: once
length: 14
D: NA
CDR3: CASSPAQGDNEQFF
DNA: TGCGCCAGCAGTCCGGCCCAGGGAGACAATGAGCAGTTCTTC

J: TRBJ2-5
V: TRBV7-6
size: NA
length: 16
D: TRBD2
CDR3: CASSLEGSGGDGTQYF
DNA: TGTGCCAGCAGCTTAGAAGGGTCGGGAGGGGACGGGACCCAGTACTTC

J: TRBJ1-2
V: TRBV7-2
size: few
length: 15
D: NA
CDR3: CASSSSGTSPYGYTF
DNA: TGTGCCAGCAGCTCCTCCGGGACATCTCCCTATGGCTACACCTTC

J: TRBJ2-6
V: TRBV7-6
size: NA
length: 17
D: NA
CDR3: CASSLVLGGLGANVLTF
DNA: TGTGCCAGCAGCTTAGTCCTGGGGGGTCTTGGGGCCAACGTCCTGACTTTC

J: TRBJ2-3
V: TRBV27
size: NA
length: 12
D: NA
CDR3: CASSLNANTQYF
DNA: TGTGCCAGCAGTTTAAATGCTAATACGCAGTATTTT

J: TRBJ1-1
V: TRBV28
size: NA
length: 12
D: NA
CDR3: CASSLVHTEAFF
DNA: TGTGCCAGCAGTTTGGTCCACACTGAAGCTTTCTTT

J: TRBJ1-1
V: TRBV30
size: NA
length: 12
D: NA
CDR3: CAWSDGQFEAFF
DNA: TGTGCCTGGAGTGATGGGCAGTTTGAAGCTTTCTTT

J: TRBJ1-2
V: TRBV19
size: NA
length: 15
D: TRBD1
CDR3: CASIDRDRGGVGYTF
DNA: TGTGCCAGTATCGACCGGGACAGGGGAGGGGTAGGCTACACCTTC

J: TRBJ2-7
V: TRBV27
size: NA
length: 13
D: NA
CDR3: CASSLATTYEQYF
DNA: TGTGCCAGCAGTTTGGCCACCACCTACGAGCAGTACTTC

J: TRBJ2-2
V: TRBV6-5
size: NA
length: 15
D: TRBD2
CDR3: CASTHFSSGDGELFF
DNA: TGTGCCAGCACCCACTTTTCGAGCGGGGACGGGGAGCTGTTTTTT

J: TRBJ2-5
V: TRBV6-5
size: NA
length: 12
D: TRBD1
CDR3: CASSQGQGMIHF
DNA: TGTGCCAGCAGTCAGGGACAGGGGATGATTCACTTC

J: TRBJ1-1
V: TRBV27
size: NA
length: 13
D: NA
CDR3: CASSWAMGTEAFF
DNA: TGTGCCAGCAGTTGGGCTATGGGCACTGAAGCTTTCTTT

J: TRBJ1-1
V: TRBV6-5
size: NA
length: 14
D: NA
CDR3: CASSYSPVNTEAFF
DNA: TGTGCCAGCAGTTACTCTCCGGTGAACACTGAAGCTTTCTTT

J: TRBJ1-1
V: TRBV6-4
size: once
length: 15
D: NA
CDR3: CASSPTGNMNTEAFF
DNA: TGTGCCAGCAGCCCCACAGGAAATATGAACACTGAAGCTTTCTTT

J: TRBJ2-1
V: TRBV7-2
size: NA
length: 15
D: NA
CDR3: CASSLTPYSYNEQFF
DNA: TGTGCCAGCAGCTTGACGCCCTACTCCTACAATGAGCAGTTCTTC

J: TRBJ2-2
V: TRBV5-1
size: few
length: 15
D: NA
CDR3: CASTRNSRLAGELFF
DNA: TGCGCCAGCACCCGGAACAGTCGGTTGGCCGGGGAGCTGTTTTTT

J: TRBJ2-5
V: TRBV27
size: once
length: 14
D: TRBD1
CDR3: CASSSDRGRETQYF
DNA: TGTGCCAGCAGTTCGGACAGGGGGAGGGAGACCCAGTACTTC

J: TRBJ2-7
V: TRBV11-1
size: NA
length: 13
D: TRBD2
CDR3: CASSYREGYEQYF
DNA: TGTGCCAGCAGCTATCGGGAGGGCTACGAGCAGTACTTC

J: TRBJ2-1
V: TRBV7-6
size: NA
length: 16
D: NA
CDR3: CASSLSSSSSYNEQFF
DNA: TGTGCCAGCAGCTTATCTTCGAGTAGCTCCTACAATGAGCAGTTCTTC

J: TRBJ1-3
V: TRBV7-8
size: NA
length: 19
D: NA
CDR3: CASTNDIIYYERSGNTIYF
DNA: TGTGCCAGCACTAACGACATAATTTACTATGAGAGGTCTGGAAACACCATATATTTT

J: TRBJ1-4
V: TRBV4-1
size: few
length: 16
D: NA
CDR3: CASSQEEGSLNEKLFF
DNA: TGCGCCAGCAGCCAAGAGGAGGGGAGCCTAAATGAAAAACTGTTTTTT

J: TRBJ1-5
V: TRBV29-1
size: NA
length: 15
D: NA
CDR3: CSVVDRGDSNQPQHF
DNA: TGCAGCGTTGTAGACAGAGGGGATAGCAATCAGCCCCAGCATTTT

J: TRBJ2-7
V: TRBV5-3
size: NA
length: 13
D: NA
CDR3: CASSLANGPEQYF
DNA: TGTGCCAGCAGCTTGGCCAATGGACCCGAGCAGTACTTC

J: TRBJ2-7
V: TRBV11-2
size: once
length: 15
D: NA
CDR3: CASSRGRASSYEQYF
DNA: TGTGCCAGCAGCCGGGGGCGGGCGAGCTCCTACGAGCAGTACTTC

J: TRBJ1-2
V: TRBV11-3
size: NA
length: 12
D: NA
CDR3: CASSLQDYGYTF
DNA: TGTGCCAGCAGCTTACAGGACTATGGCTACACCTTC

J: TRBJ1-3
V: TRBV15
size: NA
length: 19
D: NA
CDR3: CATSRDPERISFTGNTIYF
DNA: TGTGCCACCAGCAGAGACCCAGAAAGAATCAGCTTTACCGGAAACACCATATATTTT

J: TRBJ1-2
V: TRBV7-9
size: few
length: 15
D: NA
CDR3: CASSFGQGPNYGYTF
DNA: TGTGCCAGCAGCTTTGGGCAGGGACCTAACTATGGCTACACCTTC

J: TRBJ2-6
V: TRBV7-7
size: once
length: 18
D: NA
CDR3: CASSGFTVPQSRANVLTF
DNA: TGTGCCAGCAGCGGGTTTACAGTGCCACAAAGTCGGGCCAACGTCCTGACTTTC

J: TRBJ2-2
V: TRBV6-5
size: large
length: 15
D: NA
CDR3: CASRLGGYNTGELFF
DNA: TGTGCCAGCAGGCTTGGGGGCTACAACACCGGGGAGCTGTTTTTT

J: TRBJ1-5
V: TRBV4-1
size: NA
length: 14
D: TRBD1
CDR3: CASSLGQGDQPQHF
DNA: TGCGCCAGCAGCCTCGGACAGGGGGATCAGCCCCAGCATTTT

J: TRBJ1-5
V: TRBV30
size: few
length: 14
D: NA
CDR3: CAWSLGVQGQPQHF
DNA: TGTGCCTGGAGTCTCGGGGTTCAGGGACAGCCCCAGCATTTT

J: TRBJ2-3
V: TRBV6-4
size: NA
length: 16
D: NA
CDR3: CASSASGLARGDTQYF
DNA: TGTGCCAGCAGTGCCTCGGGACTCGCTCGCGGAGATACGCAGTATTTT

J: TRBJ2-7
V: TRBV27
size: hyperexpanded
length: 17
D: TRBD2
CDR3: CASKMRAGGGSTYEQYF
DNA: TGTGCCAGCAAGATGCGAGCGGGGGGCGGATCGACTTACGAGCAGTACTTC

J: TRBJ2-5
V: TRBV18
size: NA
length: 15
D: NA
CDR3: CASSPRGGAEETQYF
DNA: TGTGCCAGCTCACCACGGGGGGGGGCCGAGGAGACCCAGTACTTC

J: TRBJ2-7
V: TRBV28
size: NA
length: 15
D: NA
CDR3: CASSFMVGGAGEQYF
DNA: TGTGCCAGCAGTTTTATGGTAGGGGGCGCGGGGGAGCAGTACTTC

J: TRBJ1-4
V: TRBV7-3
size: NA
length: 15
D: NA
CDR3: CASSLTSGLNEKLFF
DNA: TGTGCCAGCAGCTTAACTTCAGGCCTTAATGAAAAACTGTTTTTT

J: TRBJ2-1
V: TRBV11-2
size: NA
length: 15
D: NA
CDR3: CASSLAGPFYNEQFF
DNA: TGTGCCAGCAGCTTAGCAGGGCCTTTTTACAATGAGCAGTTCTTC

J: TRBJ2-6
V: TRBV2
size: NA
length: 18
D: NA
CDR3: CASSPRVYRSKSGQRLTF
DNA: TGTGCCAGCAGTCCGCGGGTTTACCGATCAAAGTCGGGCCAACGTCTGACTTTC

J: TRBJ1-2
V: TRBV5-6
size: NA
length: 16
D: TRBD1
CDR3: CASSPGQGWSGYGYTF
DNA: TGTGCCAGCAGCCCAGGACAGGGGTGGAGTGGCTATGGCTACACCTTC

J: TRBJ2-7
V: TRBV29-1
size: once
length: 16
D: TRBD2
CDR3: CSVVSISSGRPYEQYF
DNA: TGCAGCGTTGTATCAATCTCTAGCGGGAGGCCTTACGAGCAGTACTTC

J: TRBJ2-1
V: TRBV30
size: NA
length: 15
D: NA
CDR3: CAWNLPVEGYNEQFF
DNA: TGTGCCTGGAACCTACCAGTAGAGGGCTACAATGAGCAGTTCTTC

J: TRBJ2-7
V: TRBV9
size: NA
length: 14
D: NA
CDR3: CASSTRLGSYEQYF
DNA: TGTGCCAGCAGCACCCGACTAGGTTCCTACGAGCAGTACTTC

J: TRBJ2-2
V: TRBV6-4
size: NA
length: 17
D: TRBD2
CDR3: CASSPTSGGENTGELFF
DNA: TGTGCCAGCAGTCCGACTAGCGGGGGAGAGAACACCGGGGAGCTGTTTTTT